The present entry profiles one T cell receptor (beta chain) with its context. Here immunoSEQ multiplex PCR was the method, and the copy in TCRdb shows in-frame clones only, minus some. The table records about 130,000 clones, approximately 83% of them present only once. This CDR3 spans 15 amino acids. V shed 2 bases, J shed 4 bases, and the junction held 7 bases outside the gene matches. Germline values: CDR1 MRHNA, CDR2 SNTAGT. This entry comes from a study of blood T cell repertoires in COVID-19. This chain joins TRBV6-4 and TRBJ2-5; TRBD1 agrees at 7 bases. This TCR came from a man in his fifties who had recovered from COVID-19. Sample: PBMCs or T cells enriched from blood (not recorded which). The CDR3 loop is CASSDTLTGPETQYF. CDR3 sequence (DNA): TGTGCCAGCAGTGACACCTTGACAGGGCCAGAGACCCAGTACTTC.